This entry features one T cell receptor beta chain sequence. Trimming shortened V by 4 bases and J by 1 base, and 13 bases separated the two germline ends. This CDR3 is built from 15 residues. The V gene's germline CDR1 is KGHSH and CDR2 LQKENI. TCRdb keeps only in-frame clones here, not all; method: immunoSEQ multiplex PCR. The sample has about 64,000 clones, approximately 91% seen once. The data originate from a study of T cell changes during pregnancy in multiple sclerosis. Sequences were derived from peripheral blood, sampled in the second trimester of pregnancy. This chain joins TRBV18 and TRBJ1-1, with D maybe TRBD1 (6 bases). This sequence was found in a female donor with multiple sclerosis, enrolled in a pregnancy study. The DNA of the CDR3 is TGTGCCAGCTCACGATCGACAGGAGCGAACACTGAAGCTTTCTTT. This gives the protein CASSRSTGANTEAFF.